These 20 T cell receptor beta chains share one sample of origin, sequenced in a study of neurological immune-mediated disorders. A single record per CDR3 protein comes from TCRdb applying MiXCR to the 5' RACE reads. The data contain 40,000 or so distinct CDR3 sequences, 2.5% of them seen just once; the ten biggest clones take up approximately 2.2%. Sequenced material: PBMCs. The receptors originated from a man in his forties or fifties with multiple sclerosis.

There are many counts of this clonotype. The genes are TRBV18 and TRBJ1-1, with 7 bases aligning to TRBD1. Germline values: CDR1 KGHSH, CDR2 LQKENI. CDR3 length: 18 amino acids. V was pared by 5 bases and J by 0 bases, with 15 bases of the junction left unmatched. The CDR3 loop is CASSSRSGTASMNTEAFF. The DNA of the CDR3 is TGTGCCAGCTCATCACGCTCCGGGACAGCCTCTATGAACACTGAAGCTTTCTTT. The full variable domain, in which reference TRBV18 and TRBJ1-1 provide the parts outside the CDR3, is NAGVMQNPRHLVRRRGQEARLRCSPMKGHSHVYWYRQLPEEGLKFMVYLQKENIIDESGMPKERFSAEFPKEGPSILRIQQVVRGDSAAYFCASSSRSGTASMNTEAFFGQGTRLTVV.

There are many counts of this clonotype. This chain uses TRBV5-1 with TRBJ1-1; the D is unclear. V shed 0 bases and J shed 1 base, with 13 bases lying between them. Germline values: CDR1 SGHRS, CDR2 YFSETQ. The CDR3 contains 16 residues. CDR3 residues: CASSLVPGSPNTEAFF. CDR3 DNA sequence: TGCGCCAGCAGCTTGGTCCCGGGCAGTCCGAACACTGAAGCTTTCTTT. The full variable domain, rest sourced from reference TRBV5-1 and TRBJ1-1, is KAGVTQTPRYLIKTRGQQVTLSCSPISGHRSVSWYQQTPGQGLQFLFEYFSETQRNKGNFPGRFSGRQFSNSRSEMNVSTLELGDSALYLCASSLVPGSPNTEAFFGQGTRLTVV.

This clonotype occurred a few times. The chain has TRBV6-6 and TRBJ2-2; the D is unclear. The CDR3 totals 12 residues. The germline CDR1 and CDR2 sequences are MNHNY and SVGAGI (reference sequence). Trimming took 1 base from V and 7 from J, leaving 4 bases between them. CDR3 DNA sequence: TGTGCCAGCAGTTACTATGACGGGGAGCTGTTTTTT. Encoded protein: CASSYYDGELFF.

In this sample, this clonotype turned up many times. The V call is TRBV10-3, the J call TRBJ2-7; 8 positions match TRBD1. Germline values: CDR1 ENHRY, CDR2 SYGVKD. V shed 7 bases and J 1 base; nucleotides not matched to a gene: 6. The CDR3 extends over 14 amino acids. CDR3 in amino acids: CAITDRDSSYEQYF. CDR3 coding DNA: TGTGCCATCACGGACAGGGACTCATCCTACGAGCAGTACTTC.

This clonotype was observed at least ten times. The chain employs TRBV12-3 or TRBV12-4 and TRBJ1-2, with a possible D match to TRBD1 (6 bases). The CDR3 length is 14 residues. The V end was cut by 4 bases, the J end by 5 bases, with 14 bases between. The CDR3 here is CASSSTAGAYGYTF. In nucleotides, the CDR3 is TGTGCCAGCAGTTCCACGGCGGGGGCATATGGCTACACCTTC.

In this sample, this clonotype turned up many times. V and J are TRBV9 and TRBJ2-3; 14 bases fit TRBD2. V gave up 0 bases and J gave up 0 bases; unmatched junction bases: 6. CDR1 is SGDLS and CDR2 is YYNGEE in the germline V gene. The length of the CDR3 is 19 residues. The CDR3 region has the DNA TGTGCCAGCAGCGTAGGAGGGACTAGCGGGGGCTGGAGCACAGATACGCAGTATTTT. It specifies CASSVGGTSGGWSTDTQYF.

The sample holds a few counts of this clonotype. The chain couples TRBV5-1 to TRBJ2-7; no firm D call. This CDR3 region has 13 residues. The V end lost 3 bases, the J end lost 2 bases, and 9 bases lay between the germline ends. CDR1 SGHRS and CDR2 YFSETQ come from the germline V gene. The CDR3 reads CASSSGYTYEQYF. The CDR3 nucleotides are TGCGCCAGCAGCTCCGGTTACACCTACGAGCAGTACTTC.

A few counts support this clonotype. An end of the junction differs from the germline gene, which may be a read error. This rearrangement joins TRBV12-3 or TRBV12-4 to TRBJ1-6; 10 bases fit TRBD1. The CDR3 covers 14 residues. This CDR3 reads CASSPGTGVSPLNF. The CDR3 nucleotides are TGTGCCAGCAGTCCCGGGACAGGGGTTTCACCCCTCAACTTT.

This clonotype has ten or more counts. The gene calls are TRBV21-1 and TRBJ1-5. TRBV21-1 is annotated as a pseudogene. The CDR3 has 13 residues. The CDR3 DNA reads as TGTGCCAGCAACTTAGAAAACCGGTGGCCCCAGCATTTT. It yields the protein CASNLENRWPQHF.

This clonotype showed up many times. V usage is TRBV5-1 and J usage is TRBJ2-5; perhaps TRBD2 as D (5 bases). Per germline, CDR1 SGHRS and CDR2 YFSETQ. V lost 2 bases and J lost 2, with 7 bases in between. This CDR3 is 13 amino acids long. CDR3 in amino acids: CASSFRGQETQYF. Written as DNA, the CDR3 is TGCGCCAGCAGCTTTAGAGGGCAAGAGACCCAGTACTTC.

This clonotype was observed at least ten times. The rearrangement joins TRBV4-2 to TRBJ2-2, with D possibly TRBD2 on 6 matching bases. Trimming took off 0 bases at V and 4 bases at J, with 15 bases between the two ends. The germline V gene encodes CDR1 LGHNA and CDR2 YNFKEQ. The CDR3 consists of 17 residues. The CDR3 DNA sequence: TGTGCCAGCAGCCAAGAGGTCAATAGCGGCCTCACCGGGGAGCTGTTTTTT. Translating gives CASSQEVNSGLTGELFF.

This clonotype was detected ten times or more. The CDR3 DNA reads as TGCGCCAGCAGCTTGGGGCCCGGCACTCCGCGGGGGTGTGGGCAGAAGGAGACCCAGTACTTC. Amino acids: CASSLGPGTPRGCGQKETQYF. V usage is TRBV5-1 and J usage is TRBJ2-5, with 7 bases identical to TRBD2. V gave up 0 bases and J gave up 5 bases; unmatched junction bases: 25. There are 21 residues in the CDR3. Germline loops: CDR1 SGHRS, CDR2 YFSETQ. Full variable domain (outside the CDR3, taken from reference TRBV5-1 and TRBJ2-5): KAGVTQTPRYLIKTRGQQVTLSCSPISGHRSVSWYQQTPGQGLQFLFEYFSETQRNKGNFPGRFSGRQFSNSRSEMNVSTLELGDSALYLCASSLGPGTPRGCGQKETQYFGPGTRLLVL.

This clonotype has at least ten counts. The rearrangement uses TRBV5-5 and TRBJ1-1; no clear D. Per the germline V gene, CDR1 is SGHKS and CDR2 is YYEKEE (reference sequence). The germline V and J ends were trimmed by 2 bases and 7 bases, with 12 bases remaining between them. CDR3 length equals 13 residues. As DNA, the CDR3 is TGTGCCAGCAGCTTCGTTGGCTCGTATGAAGCTTTCTTT. Translated: CASSFVGSYEAFF.

This clonotype was counted ten times or more. This rearrangement joins TRBV20-1 to TRBJ1-1; the D gene is possibly TRBD1 (6 bases). CDR1 is DFQATT, CDR2 SNEGSKA, per germline (reference sequence). This CDR3 comprises 11 residues. V lost 6 bases to trimming and J lost 11 bases, with 16 bases between them. In DNA, the CDR3 is TGCAGTGCAAGAACAGGGTTCGGGGCTTTCTTT. Translation: CSARTGFGAFF.

This clonotype was counted ten times or more. This sequence joins TRBV5-1 and TRBJ1-1; D unclear. The V gene lost 0 bases and the J gene lost 4 bases, with 13 bases spanning the gap. The CDR3 has 15 residues. CDR1 and CDR2 (germline): SGHRS, YFSETQ. The CDR3 coding sequence is TGCGCCAGCAGCTTGGCCGGGCAGTCCCCCACTGAAGCTTTCTTT. It yields the protein CASSLAGQSPTEAFF. The variable domain in full, completed from reference TRBV5-1 and TRBJ1-1, reads KAGVTQTPRYLIKTRGQQVTLSCSPISGHRSVSWYQQTPGQGLQFLFEYFSETQRNKGNFPGRFSGRQFSNSRSEMNVSTLELGDSALYLCASSLAGQSPTEAFFGQGTRLTVV.

The chain couples TRBV21-1 to TRBJ1-2; TRBD1, as called in the table, went unchecked against the DNA. TRBV21-1 is recorded as a pseudogene. The CDR3 spans 15 residues. CDR3 DNA: TGTGCCAGGATACAGGGGAGGAGAACCTGTGGCGGCTACACCTTC. This gives the protein CARIQGRRTCGGYTF.

The table lists this clonotype with many counts. This rearrangement joins TRBV27 to TRBJ2-4; TRBD2 matches 7 bases. The CDR3 sequence is 16 residues long. Germline CDR1 MNHEY, CDR2 SMNVEV (reference sequence). Trimming cost V 5 bases and J 0 bases; bases outside gene matches: 7. The CDR3 protein is CASSTLAALAKNIQYF. As DNA, the CDR3 is TGTGCCAGCAGTACTCTAGCGGCGCTAGCCAAAAACATTCAGTACTTC.

Many counts were recorded for this clonotype. The gene calls are TRBV5-1 and TRBJ2-3; maybe TRBD1 (5 bases). Germline lookup yields CDR1 SGHRS and CDR2 YFSETQ. The CDR3 runs to 15 residues. The V gene lost 0 bases and the J gene lost 5 bases, with 13 bases spanning the gap. The CDR3: CASSLAGRAGDTQYF. In nucleotides, the CDR3 is TGCGCCAGCAGCTTGGCCGGCAGGGCTGGAGATACGCAGTATTTT.

In its sample, this clonotype was seen many times. This chain uses TRBV5-1 with TRBJ2-2; 8 nucleotides match TRBD2. V gave up 1 base and J gave up 8 bases; unmatched junction bases: 10. The CDR3 has 16 residues. In germline, CDR1 is SGHRS, CDR2 YFSETQ. The CDR3, as DNA: TGCGCCAGCAGCTTGATGCCGGGGGGGCCCCCTGGGGAGCTGTTTTTT. Protein sequence: CASSLMPGGPPGELFF.

This clonotype was observed at least ten times. This rearrangement joins TRBV3-1 to TRBJ2-5; unclear D gene. The CDR3 has 14 residues. Between the trimmed V and J ends, which lost 1 base and 3 bases, there was a span of 9 bases. Germline V gene data show CDR1 as LGHDT and CDR2 as YNNKEL (reference sequence). In nucleotides, the CDR3 is TGTGCCAGCAGCCAAGGGGCTGGTGAAGAGACCCAGTACTTC. It yields the protein CASSQGAGEETQYF.